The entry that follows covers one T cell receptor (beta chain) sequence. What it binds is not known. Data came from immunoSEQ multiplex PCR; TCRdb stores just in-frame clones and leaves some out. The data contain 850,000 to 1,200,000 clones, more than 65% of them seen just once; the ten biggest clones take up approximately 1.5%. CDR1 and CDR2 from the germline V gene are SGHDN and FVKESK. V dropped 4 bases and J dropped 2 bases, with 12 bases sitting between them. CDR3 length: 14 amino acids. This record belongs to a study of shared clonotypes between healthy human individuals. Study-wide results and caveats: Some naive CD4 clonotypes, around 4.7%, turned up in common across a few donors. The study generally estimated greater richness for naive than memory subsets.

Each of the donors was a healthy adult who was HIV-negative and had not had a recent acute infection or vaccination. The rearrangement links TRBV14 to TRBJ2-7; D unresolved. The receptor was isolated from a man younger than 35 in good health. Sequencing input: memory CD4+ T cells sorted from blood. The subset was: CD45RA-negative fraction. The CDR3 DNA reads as TGTGCCAGCAGCCGGGTCATCGGCGCCTACGAGCAGTACTTC. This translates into CASSRVIGAYEQYF.